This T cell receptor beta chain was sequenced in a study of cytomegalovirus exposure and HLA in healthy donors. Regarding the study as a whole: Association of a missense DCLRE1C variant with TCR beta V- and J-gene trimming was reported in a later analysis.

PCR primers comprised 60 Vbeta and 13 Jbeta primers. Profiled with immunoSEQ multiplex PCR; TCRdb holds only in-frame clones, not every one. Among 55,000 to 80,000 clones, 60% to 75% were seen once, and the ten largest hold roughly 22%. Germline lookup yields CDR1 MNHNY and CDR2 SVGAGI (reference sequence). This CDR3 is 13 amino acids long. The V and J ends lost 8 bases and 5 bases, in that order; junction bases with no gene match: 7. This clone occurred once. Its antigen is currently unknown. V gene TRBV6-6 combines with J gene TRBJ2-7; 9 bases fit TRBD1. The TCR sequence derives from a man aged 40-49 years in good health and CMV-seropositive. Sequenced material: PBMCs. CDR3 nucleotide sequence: TGTGCCAGCGGGGGGACAGGGCTCCACGAGCAGTACTTC. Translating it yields CASGGTGLHEQYF.